These 27 T cell receptor beta chains were all obtained from the same sample, sequenced in a study of Graves' ophthalmopathy and Graves' hyperthyroidism (dated by TCRdb to 2017 to 2018). Sequenced on an Illumina HiSeq 2000. TCR beta CDR3 regions were amplified from RNA transcripts for repertoire sequencing. A first-round RT-PCR used HTBI primers with the Qiagen OneStep RT-PCR kit, followed by a second-round multiplex PCR, size selection and purification. The public reads were reanalyzed by TCRdb: fastp trimming at Q25, MiXCR alignment, in-frame beta chains only. Rows merge per CDR3 protein into single entries with the most common DNA and genes. A total of some 1.1 million distinct CDR3 sequences appear in this sample, roughly 35% of them only once. The ten largest clones take up around 10% of the sample. The source material was peripheral blood or thyroid tissue (not recorded which). The receptors were sampled from an adult man with Graves' hyperthyroidism.

The chain recombines TRBV24-1 with TRBJ2-6; D is possibly TRBD2 (5 bases). This CDR3 has 13 amino acids. V was clipped by 7 bases and J by 5 bases, with 8 bases between them. Germline V gene sequence: CDR1 KGHDR, CDR2 SFDVKD. CDR3 nucleotides: TGTGCCACCAGCCAGGACTGGGCCAACGTCCTGACTTTC. Encoded protein: CATSQDWANVLTF.

The rearrangement uses TRBV9 and TRBJ2-5, with D possibly matching TRBD1 (6 bases). V lost 9 bases, J lost 5 bases, and 14 bases lay in between. Germline lookup yields CDR1 SGDLS and CDR2 YYNGEE. This CDR3 is 12 amino acids long. DNA for the CDR3: TGTGCCACCGCGGACAGTGGGGAGACCCAGTACTTC. It yields the protein CATADSGETQYF.

As to this clonotype: Since no conserved phenylalanine or tryptophan closes the CDR3, a read error is the likely cause. This sequence joins TRBV19 and TRBJ1-6; D call uncertain. CDR1 is LNHDA and CDR2 is SQIVND in the germline V gene (reference sequence). This CDR3 is built from 13 residues. CDR3 in DNA: TGTGCCAGTGGTATAGAACGGATATCACCCCTCCACCTT. It encodes CASGIERISPLHL.

This chain uses TRBV12-3 or TRBV12-4 with TRBJ2-7, with TRBD2 matching 8 bases. V dropped 6 bases and J dropped 0; count of bases not matched to a gene: 4. This CDR3 has 14 residues. The CDR3 protein is CASRSGGSSYEQYF. The CDR3 region has the DNA TGTGCCAGCAGGAGCGGGGGAAGCTCCTACGAGCAGTACTTC.

This clonotype was counted many times. The V and J genes are TRBV19 and TRBJ1-5, with 9 bases identical to TRBD1. CDR3 size: 15 residues. Germline values: CDR1 LNHDA, CDR2 SQIVND (reference sequence). V was pared by 7 bases and J by 7 bases, with 11 bases of the junction left unmatched. The DNA of the CDR3 is TGTGCCAGTACCACTACCGGGACAGGGCGACAGCCCCAGCATTTT. This encodes CASTTTGTGRQPQHF.

The chain has TRBV25-1 and TRBJ1-1; TRBD1 aligns across 7 bases. Germline V gene data show CDR1 as MGHDK and CDR2 as SYGVNS. V shed 6 bases and J 3 bases; nucleotides not matched to a gene: 4. This CDR3 contains 13 residues. The CDR3 bases are TGTGCCAGCAGACTTCAGGGGGACACTGAAGCTTTCTTT. Protein sequence: CASRLQGDTEAFF. Full variable domain (remainder filled in from reference TRBV25-1 and TRBJ1-1): EADIYQTPRYLVIGTGKKITLECSQTMGHDKMYWYQQDPGMELHLIHYSYGVNSTEKGDLSSESTVSRIRTEHFPLTLESARPSHTSQYLCASRLQGDTEAFFGQGTRLTVV.

There are a few counts of this clonotype. The chain recombines TRBV7-9 with TRBJ1-2, with D tentatively TRBD1 (5 bases). Deletions cut 3 bases from V and 0 bases from J, with 14 bases between. CDR3 length: 16 residues. Germline V gene sequence: CDR1 SEHNR, CDR2 FQNEAQ (reference sequence). The CDR3: CASSFRSRDPNYGYTF. The CDR3 DNA follows: TGTGCCAGCAGCTTCCGCTCCCGGGACCCTAACTATGGCTACACCTTC.

Concerning this clonotype: The conserved phenylalanine or tryptophan normally closing the CDR3 is absent here, so this likely arose from a read error. J is TRBJ2-2 and V is TRBV3-1, with 8 bases aligning to TRBD2. Trimming cost V 5 bases and J 8 bases; bases outside gene matches: 10. The V gene's germline CDR1 is LGHDT and CDR2 YNNKEL (reference sequence). The CDR3 extends over 15 amino acids. CDR3 in DNA: TGTGCCAGCAGCGCCGGGACTAGTATTAGGGGGGAGCTGTTTTCT. It codes for CASSAGTSIRGELFS.

This clonotype showed up many times. This chain joins TRBV20-1 and TRBJ2-5; TRBD1 or TRBD2 may be the D gene (5 bases each). Germline V gene lookup returns CDR1 DFQATT and CDR2 SNEGSKA (reference sequence). This CDR3 comprises 15 residues. The ends were cut back, 6 bases at V and 1 base at J, with 18 bases in the middle. The CDR3 DNA reads TGCAGTGCGCAAAAGTCGGGACGTCGCCAAGAGACCCAGTACTTC. This gives the protein CSAQKSGRRQETQYF.

The table lists this clonotype with many counts. The chain recombines TRBV24-1 with TRBJ2-2; no clear D gene. There are 12 residues in the CDR3. Germline V gene sequence: CDR1 KGHDR, CDR2 SFDVKD. The V gene lost 11 bases and the J gene lost 6 bases, with 12 bases spanning the gap. CDR3 nucleotides: TGTGCCATTCTTAGCCCCGCCGGGGAGCTGTTTTTT. Protein product: CAILSPAGELFF.

J is TRBJ2-7 and V is TRBV10-3; TRBD2 agrees at 11 bases. V lost 10 bases, J lost 1 base, and 15 bases stayed unmatched. Germline values: CDR1 ENHRY, CDR2 SYGVKD. The CDR3 loop spans 17 amino acids. The CDR3: CASRRRPGLAASYEQYF. CDR3 DNA: TGTGCCAGCAGACGACGGCCGGGACTAGCGGCTTCCTACGAGCAGTACTTC.

Concerning this clonotype itself: At one boundary the junction diverges from the germline segment, which might be a read error. V and J are TRBV7-6 and TRBJ2-5; D tentatively reads TRBD1 or TRBD2 (6 bases each). Germline CDR1 SGHVS, CDR2 FNYEAQ. The CDR3 is 13 amino acids. CDR3 amino acids: CTSSPRGVKTQYF. DNA of the CDR3: TGTACCAGCAGCCCTAGGGGGGTAAAGACCCAGTACTTC.

This clonotype has more than one count but fewer than ten. The CDR3 DNA is TGTGCCAGCAGGGCGGCTTCCATGAACACTGAAGCTTTCTTT. Its protein product is CASRAASMNTEAFF. The V and J genes are TRBV9 and TRBJ1-1; D not certain. V was pared by 5 bases and J by 0 bases, with 11 bases between. Germline values: CDR1 SGDLS, CDR2 YYNGEE. The CDR3 consists of 14 residues.

This clonotype was observed many times. The chain joins TRBV7-9 to TRBJ2-2, with 7 bases identical to TRBD1. The CDR3 consists of 15 residues. The trim removed 3 bases at V and 4 bases at J, leaving 5 bases unmatched. From germline, CDR1 is SEHNR and CDR2 FQNEAQ (reference sequence). The CDR3 sequence is CASSFNRGSTGELFF. The CDR3 nucleotides read TGTGCCAGCAGCTTCAACAGGGGTTCCACCGGGGAGCTGTTTTTT.

This clonotype was recorded at least ten times. This chain connects TRBV4-1 to TRBJ1-2, with a possible D match to TRBD1 (5 bases). Germline values: CDR1 MGHRA, CDR2 YSYEKL. The CDR3 is 14 residues long. Trimming removed 2 bases from V and 4 bases from J, with 11 bases in between. This CDR3 reads CASSQPSTVYGYTF. For the CDR3, the DNA is TGCGCCAGCAGCCAACCCTCGACAGTCTATGGCTACACCTTC.

This sequence joins TRBV29-1 and TRBJ2-3; 11 positions match TRBD2. V was clipped by 3 bases and J by 10 bases; unmatched bases: 12. The CDR3 contains 15 residues. The V gene's germline CDR1 is SQVTM and CDR2 ANQGSEA. CDR3 DNA: TGCAGCGTTGATGGTGGAGCGACTAGCGGGACGCCGCAGTATTTT. It encodes CSVDGGATSGTPQYF.

This clonotype has a handful of counts. CDR3: CASSFTPSININTEAFF. The CDR3 nucleotides read TGTGCCAGCAGCTTTACACCATCTATTAATATTAACACTGAAGCTTTCTTT. The gene calls are TRBV7-2 and TRBJ1-1; D gene uncertain. Looked up from germline, CDR1 is SGHTA and CDR2 is FQGNSA. CDR3 size: 17 residues. The ends were cut back, 3 bases at V and 2 bases at J, with 19 bases in the middle.

This clonotype was counted a single time. J is TRBJ2-7 and V is TRBV11-1; D unresolved. The CDR3 contains 15 residues. The V end was cut by 8 bases, the J end by 0 bases, with 17 bases between. Per germline, CDR1 SGHAT and CDR2 FQDESV (reference sequence). CDR3 sequence reads: CASVSGQVASYEQYF. CDR3 sequence (DNA): TGTGCCAGCGTCAGTGGGCAGGTCGCCTCCTACGAGCAGTACTTC.

Many counts were recorded for this clonotype. The J gene is TRBJ2-3, the V gene TRBV2; D call uncertain. V was pared by 5 bases and J by 10 bases, with 13 bases between. The CDR3 runs 12 residues. The V gene's germline CDR1 is SNHLY and CDR2 FYNNEI. The CDR3 DNA follows: TGTGCCAGCAGTAGGACGGTTCCTTCGCAGTATTTT. Protein: CASSRTVPSQYF.

This clonotype was counted between two and nine times. The V and J genes are TRBV28 and TRBJ1-2; D might be TRBD1 (6 bases). The V gene lost 3 bases and the J gene lost 4 bases, with 9 bases spanning the gap. This CDR3 is 13 amino acids long. Germline V gene sequence: CDR1 MDHEN, CDR2 SYDVKM. CDR3 bases: TGTGCCAGCAGTTTTGGGGGGGCCTATGGCTACACCTTC. Translated: CASSFGGAYGYTF.

The V gene is TRBV19, the J gene TRBJ2-7, with 9 positions matching TRBD1. CDR1 and CDR2 from the germline V gene are LNHDA and SQIVND (reference sequence). The CDR3 runs to 15 residues. Losses at the gene ends were 5 bases for V and 2 bases for J; bases not matched to a gene: 7. The CDR3 reads CASSFTGTGTYEQYF. DNA for the CDR3: TGTGCCAGTAGTTTTACCGGGACAGGGACCTACGAGCAGTACTTC.

Concerning this clonotype itself: At one of its ends the junction is not consistent with the germline gene, which may arise from a read error. The chain recombines TRBV27 with TRBJ1-1; D gene uncertain. Germline V gene lookup returns CDR1 MNHEY and CDR2 SMNVEV (reference sequence). The CDR3 covers 10 residues. CDR3 sequence (DNA): TGTGCCAGCAGTTTTCCTCTCCCCCTCTTT. Translated: CASSFPLPLF.

This clonotype was picked up many times. V gene TRBV20-1 combines with J gene TRBJ1-1; 9 bases line up with TRBD1. This CDR3 has 16 residues. Trimming removed 3 bases from V and 3 bases from J; junction bases left unmatched: 11. Per germline, CDR1 DFQATT and CDR2 SNEGSKA (reference sequence). The CDR3 loop reads CSARVFRTGVDTEAFF. The DNA of the CDR3 is TGCAGTGCTAGGGTATTCCGGACAGGGGTGGACACTGAAGCTTTCTTT.

This clonotype was detected many times. The chain combines TRBV19 with TRBJ1-6; no definite D call. V was shortened by 6 bases and J by 10 bases, with 13 bases between the two germline ends. Germline CDR1 reads LNHDA; CDR2 reads SQIVND (reference sequence). The CDR3 sequence is 13 residues long. DNA for the CDR3: TGTGCCAGTAGCCAGGATACCGGATCACCCCTCCACTTT. Protein sequence: CASSQDTGSPLHF.

V gene TRBV20-1 combines with J gene TRBJ2-7; 7 bases map to TRBD1. CDR3 length: 14 residues. V dropped 6 bases and J dropped 2; count of bases not matched to a gene: 10. Germline values: CDR1 DFQATT, CDR2 SNEGSKA (reference sequence). The CDR3 DNA reads TGCAGTGCGTACACTCGGACAGGCACCTACGAGCAGTACTTC. Protein: CSAYTRTGTYEQYF.

V usage is TRBV6-2 or TRBV6-3 and J usage is TRBJ1-6; no clear D gene. The V end lost 5 bases, the J end lost 8 bases, and 13 bases lay between the germline ends. CDR1 is MNHEY, CDR2 SVGEGT, per germline. The CDR3 loop spans 14 amino acids. The CDR3 DNA sequence: TGTGCCAGCAGTCCTTCTATGGGCTATTCACCCCTCCACTTT. Protein: CASSPSMGYSPLHF.

The sample holds a few counts of this clonotype. The V gene is TRBV6-6, the J gene TRBJ1-5; possible D gene TRBD1, 5 bases. The V end lost 2 bases, the J end lost 3 bases, and 8 bases lay between the germline ends. Germline CDR1 and CDR2: MNHNY and SVGAGI (reference sequence). The CDR3 spans 14 residues. The CDR3 DNA reads as TGTGCCAGCAGTTACCAGGGTATCAATCAGCCCCAGCATTTT. As protein: CASSYQGINQPQHF.